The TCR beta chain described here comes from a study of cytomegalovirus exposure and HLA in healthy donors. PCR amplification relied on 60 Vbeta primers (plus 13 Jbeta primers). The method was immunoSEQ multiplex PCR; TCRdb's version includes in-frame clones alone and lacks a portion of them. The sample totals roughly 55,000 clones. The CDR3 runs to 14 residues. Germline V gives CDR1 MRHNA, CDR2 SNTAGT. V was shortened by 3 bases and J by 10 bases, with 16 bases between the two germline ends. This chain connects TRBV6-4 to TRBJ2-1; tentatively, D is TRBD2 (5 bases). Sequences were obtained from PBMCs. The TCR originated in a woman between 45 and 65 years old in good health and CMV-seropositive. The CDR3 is CASSDIANRGEQFF. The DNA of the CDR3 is TGTGCCAGCAGTGATATAGCGAACAGAGGGGAGCAGTTCTTC.